This TCR beta chain appears in the sequencing data of a study of cytomegalovirus exposure and HLA in healthy donors. Across the study: Previous work identified 100 million or so unique TCR beta sequences from about 200 million T cells.

CDR3 length equals 12 residues. Germline V gene lookup returns CDR1 MDHEN and CDR2 SYDVKM. Trimming took off 5 bases at V and 4 bases at J, with 8 bases between the two ends. Turning to this clone: Additional DNA sequences in this sample encode the identical CDR3.

A multiplex PCR was run with 60 Vbeta primers and 13 Jbeta primers. Produced via immunoSEQ multiplex PCR; TCRdb's table is partial and in-frame only. The sample carries more than 110,000 clones, 80% recorded once. The chain is built from TRBV28 and TRBJ1-2, with TRBD1 as a possible D gene (5 bases). Sequenced input: PBMCs. The TCR originated in a man aged 30 to 45 in good health and CMV-seronegative. For the CDR3, the DNA is TGTGCCAGCAGTGACAGAGGCTATGGCTACACCTTC. Its translation is CASSDRGYGYTF.